Below, 19 T cell receptor beta chains from the same sample are listed, as sequenced in a study of immune evolution from preneoplasia to lung adenocarcinoma. Method: immunoSEQ multiplex PCR; TCRdb's copy keeps in-frame clones and lacks some. The sample has 6,000 to 7,500 clones, 75% to 85% seen once; the top ten hold approximately 7.9%. Sample: FFPE minimally invasive lung adenocarcinoma tissue. Every receptor here comes from a person aged 70 to 85 with lung adenocarcinoma.

This chain links TRBV7-9 with TRBJ1-2; D gene ambiguous. The CDR3 length is 12 residues. Trimming took 1 base from V and 8 from J, leaving 8 bases between them. Per the germline V gene, CDR1 is SEHNR and CDR2 is FQNEAQ (reference sequence). This CDR3 reads CASSLGGLGYTF. CDR3 DNA sequence: TGTGCCAGCAGCTTAGGGGGTCTGGGCTACACCTTC.

This clone was counted once. The chain employs TRBV7-9 and TRBJ2-5; weak D call: TRBD1 (6 bases). V was trimmed by 5 bases and J by 10 bases, leaving 11 bases between them. The germline gives CDR1 SEHNR, CDR2 FQNEAQ (reference sequence). The CDR3 runs 11 residues. CDR3 loop: CASSPTGIQYF. DNA for the CDR3: TGTGCCAGCAGCCCTACAGGGATCCAGTACTTC.

This clone is a singleton in its sample. The V call is TRBV28, the J call TRBJ1-2; a possible D gene is TRBD1 (6 bases). Looked up from germline, CDR1 is MDHEN and CDR2 is SYDVKM. V lost 4 bases and J 4 bases, leaving 10 bases between the germline ends. CDR3 length equals 13 residues. The CDR3 DNA follows: TGTGCCAGCAGTTCAACAGGGATCTATGGCTACACCTTC. Its protein is CASSSTGIYGYTF.

V usage is TRBV9 and J usage is TRBJ2-3, with 8 positions matching TRBD2. Germline V CDR1 and CDR2: SGDLS, YYNGEE. Trimming removed 4 bases from V and 1 base from J; junction bases left unmatched: 5. The CDR3 length is 15 residues. The CDR3, as DNA: TGTGCCAGCAGCCGTAGCGGGGTCGGCACAGATACGCAGTATTTT. Translating gives CASSRSGVGTDTQYF.

This clone was observed once. The chain couples TRBV27 to TRBJ1-2; 7 nucleotides line up with TRBD1. Germline CDR1 is MNHEY and CDR2 is SMNVEV (reference sequence). V lost 6 bases to trimming and J lost 6 bases; unmatched junction nucleotides: 13. The CDR3 consists of 15 residues. The DNA for the CDR3 is TGTGCCAGCAGCGGAAACCTACAGGGGTACCATGGCTACACCTTC. It specifies CASSGNLQGYHGYTF.

V usage is TRBV19 and J usage is TRBJ1-1; D not resolved. The CDR3 has 13 amino acids. With 3 bases removed from V and 11 bases from J, the gap between germline ends came to 16 bases. The germline gives CDR1 LNHDA, CDR2 SQIVND (reference sequence). Here the CDR3 DNA reads TGTGCCAGTAGTATTAAAATCAACTGGGGTGCTTTCTTT. Its translation: CASSIKINWGAFF.

This chain joins TRBV6-5 and TRBJ2-3; D call uncertain. This CDR3 comprises 15 residues. Trimming pared 5 bases from V and 4 bases from J, leaving 16 bases between. Germline V lookup: CDR1 MNHEY, CDR2 SVGAGI. CDR3 loop: CASSADRVTADTQYF. The CDR3 DNA reads TGTGCCAGCAGTGCGGACCGAGTGACGGCAGATACGCAGTATTTT.

The rearrangement links TRBV15 to TRBJ1-5; the D is unclear. The germline CDR1 and CDR2 sequences are LNHNV and YYDKDF (reference sequence). CDR3 size: 14 residues. Trimming stripped 5 bases from V and 7 bases from J, with 15 bases between. In nucleotides, the CDR3 is TGTGCCACCAGCCGAGGAGGGAGCGAGCAGCCCCAGCATTTT. It specifies CATSRGGSEQPQHF.

The rearrangement uses TRBV5-8 and TRBJ1-2; D ambiguous. Trimming removed 1 base at V and 5 bases at J, with 15 bases between. This CDR3 has 15 residues. Germline CDR1 SGHTS, CDR2 YDEGEE. Here the CDR3 reads CASSLHLEGRYGYTF. CDR3 in DNA: TGTGCCAGCAGCTTGCACTTAGAAGGGAGGTATGGCTACACCTTC.

This rearrangement joins TRBV5-4 to TRBJ2-7; maybe TRBD2 (7 bases). The CDR3 is made up of 13 amino acids. From germline, CDR1 is SGHNT and CDR2 YYREEE (reference sequence). Trimming took 6 bases from V and 6 from J, leaving 16 bases between them. The CDR3 protein is CASTPGRGSEQYF. The CDR3 DNA reads as TGTGCCAGCACCCCAGGGAGGGGGAGCGAGCAGTACTTC. Variable domain in full (rest from reference TRBV5-4 and TRBJ2-7): ETGVTQSPTHLIKTRGQQVTLRCSSQSGHNTVSWYQQALGQGPQFIFQYYREEENGRGNFPPRFSGLQFPNYSSELNVNALELDDSALYLCASTPGRGSEQYFGPGTRLTVT.

This clone was seen a single time. This chain joins TRBV30 and TRBJ2-6; TRBD2 matches 7 bases. The CDR3 loop spans 18 amino acids. Germline V CDR1 and CDR2: GTSNPN, SVGIG (reference sequence). Trimming at V came to 0 bases and at J to 4 bases, leaving 12 bases not matched to a gene. CDR3 amino acids: CAWSVRTSVGSGANVLTF. The CDR3 DNA sequence: TGTGCCTGGAGTGTACGAACTAGCGTAGGTTCGGGGGCCAACGTCCTGACTTTC.

This clone was seen a handful of times. V and J are TRBV20-1 and TRBJ2-3; D not certain. The germline V gene encodes CDR1 DFQATT and CDR2 SNEGSKA (reference sequence). The CDR3 consists of 11 residues. Trimming took off 1 base at V and 6 bases at J, with 5 bases between the two ends. The CDR3 nucleotides are TGCAGTGCTAGAGGTGGCGATACGCAGTATTTT. Translating it yields CSARGGDTQYF.

This clone appeared a few times. The V gene is TRBV2, the J gene TRBJ1-5; D is unresolved. V lost 8 bases and J lost 0, with 8 bases in between. Germline CDR1 is SNHLY and CDR2 is FYNNEI. The CDR3 consists of 13 residues. CDR3 nucleotides: TGTGCCAGCGGGATTTATAGCAATCAGCCCCAGCATTTT. Its protein product is CASGIYSNQPQHF.

This chain connects TRBV12-5 to TRBJ2-2, with 11 bases aligning to TRBD1. Germline V gives CDR1 LGHNT, CDR2 FRNRAP. V shed 6 bases, J shed 3 bases, and the junction held 9 bases outside the gene matches. CDR3 length: 17 amino acids. The CDR3 sequence: CASGQSRDRGDTGELFF. Here the CDR3 DNA reads TGTGCTAGTGGCCAGTCCCGGGACAGGGGGGACACCGGGGAGCTGTTTTTT.

The table lists this clone with a few counts. V gene TRBV9 combines with J gene TRBJ2-1; 12 bases are a match to TRBD2. Germline V gene sequence: CDR1 SGDLS, CDR2 YYNGEE. The CDR3 spans 15 residues. The trim removed 4 bases at V and 10 bases at J, leaving 9 bases unmatched. The CDR3 here is CASSTPSGGAREQFF. The CDR3 nucleotides are TGTGCCAGCAGCACTCCTAGCGGGGGGGCCAGGGAGCAGTTCTTC.

This chain links TRBV5-1 with TRBJ2-2; D is unclear. Deletions cut 4 bases from V and 0 bases from J, with 10 bases between. The CDR3 extends over 15 amino acids. Germline loops: CDR1 SGHRS, CDR2 YFSETQ. In nucleotides, the CDR3 is TGCGCCAGCAGCCCTTTGGCCACGAACACCGGGGAGCTGTTTTTT. Translation gives CASSPLATNTGELFF.

This clone was observed a handful of times. V gene TRBV20-1 combines with J gene TRBJ2-5; the D is unclear. V dropped 0 bases and J dropped 5 bases, with 4 bases sitting between them. This CDR3 is built from 11 residues. Per germline, CDR1 DFQATT and CDR2 SNEGSKA (reference sequence). This CDR3 is CSARDYETQYF. The CDR3 coding sequence is TGCAGTGCTAGAGATTACGAGACCCAGTACTTC.

The chain joins TRBV6-5 to TRBJ2-1; possibly TRBD2 for D (6 bases). Germline V gene lookup returns CDR1 MNHEY and CDR2 SVGAGI. CDR3 size: 14 residues. Trimming took off 2 bases at V and 10 bases at J, with 15 bases between the two ends. The CDR3 DNA is TGTGCCAGCAGTTACGACGGGAGTGTAAGGGAGCAGTTCTTC. Translating gives CASSYDGSVREQFF.

The V and J genes are TRBV2 and TRBJ1-5; D remains unclear. Germline V gene sequence: CDR1 SNHLY, CDR2 FYNNEI. CDR3 length: 15 amino acids. V dropped 3 bases and J dropped 5 bases, with 14 bases sitting between them. The CDR3 loop reads CASSEEGGDHQPQHF. The CDR3, as DNA: TGTGCCAGCAGTGAGGAGGGAGGAGACCATCAGCCCCAGCATTTT.